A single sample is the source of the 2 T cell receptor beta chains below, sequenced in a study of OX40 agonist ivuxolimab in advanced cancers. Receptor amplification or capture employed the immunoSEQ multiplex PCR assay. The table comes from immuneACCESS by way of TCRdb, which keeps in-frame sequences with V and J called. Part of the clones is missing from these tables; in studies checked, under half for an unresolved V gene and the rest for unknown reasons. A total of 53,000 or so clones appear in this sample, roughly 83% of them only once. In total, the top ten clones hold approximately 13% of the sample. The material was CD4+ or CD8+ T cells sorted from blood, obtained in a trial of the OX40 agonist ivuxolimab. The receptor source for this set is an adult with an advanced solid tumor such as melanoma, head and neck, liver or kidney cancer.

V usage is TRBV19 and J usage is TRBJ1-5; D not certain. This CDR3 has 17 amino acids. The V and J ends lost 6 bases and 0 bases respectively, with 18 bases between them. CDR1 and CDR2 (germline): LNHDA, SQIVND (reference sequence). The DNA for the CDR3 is TGTGCCAGTAGGAAGGGCGGTACCGGGTTTAGCAATCAGCCCCAGCATTTT. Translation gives CASRKGGTGFSNQPQHF.

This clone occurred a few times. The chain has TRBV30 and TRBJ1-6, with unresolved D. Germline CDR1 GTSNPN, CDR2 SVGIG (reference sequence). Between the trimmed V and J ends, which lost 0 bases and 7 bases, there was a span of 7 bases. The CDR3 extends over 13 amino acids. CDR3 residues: CAWSVHKNSPLHF. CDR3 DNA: TGTGCCTGGAGTGTACACAAGAATTCACCCCTCCACTTT.